This T cell receptor beta chain was sequenced for a study of PD-1 blockade in classical Hodgkin lymphoma. Method: immunoSEQ multiplex PCR; TCRdb's copy keeps in-frame clones and lacks some. The sample holds tens of thousands of clones; roughly 80% are singletons and the top ten take approximately 0.62%. Time point of the sample: cycle 4 day 1 (C4D1), after more than five weeks of nivolumab. Patients all relapsed after autologous stem cell transplantation, and there was variation in brentuximab vedotin exposure. Magnetic negative selection was used to purify CD4+ T cells from thawed PBMCs. Trimming took 0 bases from V and 0 from J, leaving 10 bases between them. The CDR3 is made up of 16 amino acids. CDR1 SGHRS and CDR2 YFSETQ come from the germline V gene.

The material was CD4+ T cells from blood, obtained before the fourth cycle of nivolumab. This TCR came from a human donor with classical Hodgkin lymphoma. The chain couples TRBV5-1 to TRBJ1-3; D unclear. The DNA for the CDR3 is TGCGCCAGCAGCTTGGAGGTGTTGGGCTCTGGAAACACCATATATTTT. Translation: CASSLEVLGSGNTIYF.